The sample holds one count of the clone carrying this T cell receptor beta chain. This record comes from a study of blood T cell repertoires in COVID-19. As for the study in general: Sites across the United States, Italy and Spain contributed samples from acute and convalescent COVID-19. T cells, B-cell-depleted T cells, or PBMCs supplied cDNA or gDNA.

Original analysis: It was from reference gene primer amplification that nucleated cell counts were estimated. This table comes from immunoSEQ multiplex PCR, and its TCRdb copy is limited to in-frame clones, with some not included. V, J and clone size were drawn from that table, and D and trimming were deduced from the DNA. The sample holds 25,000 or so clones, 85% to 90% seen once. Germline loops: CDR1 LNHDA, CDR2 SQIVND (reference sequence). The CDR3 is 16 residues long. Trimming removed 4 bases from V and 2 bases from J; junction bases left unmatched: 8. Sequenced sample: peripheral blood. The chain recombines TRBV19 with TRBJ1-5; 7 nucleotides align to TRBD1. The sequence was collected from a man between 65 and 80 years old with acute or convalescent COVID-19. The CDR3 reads CASSTDRDGGNQPQHF. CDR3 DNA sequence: TGTGCCAGTAGTACCGACAGGGACGGAGGCAATCAGCCCCAGCATTTT.